Presented here are 26 T cell receptor beta chains from one specimen sequenced in a study of siplizumab effects on memory and regulatory T cells. Sequencing was performed with immunoSEQ multiplex PCR; in TCRdb, only in-frame clones are kept and a portion is missing. The top ten clones hold more than 0.65% of a sample with 90,000 to 110,000 clones, about 91% of them seen once. The sample taken for sequencing was Tregs sorted from blood. The receptors were gathered from a human donor in good health.

The chain has TRBV5-5 and TRBJ2-3; D uncertain. This CDR3 comprises 14 residues. Germline V gene lookup returns CDR1 SGHKS and CDR2 YYEKEE (reference sequence). With 4 bases removed from V and 2 bases from J, the gap between germline ends came to 11 bases. In DNA, the CDR3 is TGTGCCAGCAGCCCGAACCGGCCCACAGATACGCAGTATTTT. As protein: CASSPNRPTDTQYF.

The rearrangement links TRBV10-3 to TRBJ2-7; D possibly uses TRBD1 or TRBD2 (5 bases each). The V gene's germline CDR1 is ENHRY and CDR2 SYGVKD. The CDR3 consists of 12 residues. Trimming took 11 bases from V and 3 from J, leaving 14 bases between them. The CDR3 DNA follows: TGTGCCGCCTGGGACCCTAACTACGAGCAGTACTTC. As protein: CAAWDPNYEQYF.

The rearrangement uses TRBV18 and TRBJ2-7; 9 bases are shared with TRBD1. Germline CDR1 is KGHSH and CDR2 is LQKENI. Trimming cost V 6 bases and J 6 bases; bases outside gene matches: 15. This CDR3 contains 16 residues. The CDR3 nucleotides read TGTGCCAGCTCCCCCGGGACAGGGACCTATGCGAGCGAGCAGTACTTC. Its translation: CASSPGTGTYASEQYF.

This clone occurred a few times. The chain recombines TRBV6-1 with TRBJ2-7; no clear D. V gave up 4 bases and J gave up 4 bases, with 5 bases separating them. Germline loops: CDR1 MNHNS, CDR2 SASEGT. This CDR3 is 11 amino acids long. The CDR3 DNA reads as TGTGCCAGCAGTGCATCTTACGAGCAGTACTTC. Residues: CASSASYEQYF.

The chain links TRBV6-5 to TRBJ1-1; 8 bases agree with TRBD1. Germline values: CDR1 MNHEY, CDR2 SVGAGI. V gave up 5 bases and J gave up 4 bases; unmatched junction bases: 6. CDR3 length equals 14 residues. As DNA, the CDR3 is TGTGCCAGCAGTGGCTCAGGACAGGGCACTGAAGCTTTCTTT. This gives the protein CASSGSGQGTEAFF.

V gene TRBV5-5 combines with J gene TRBJ1-2, with 8 nucleotides matching TRBD1. The CDR3 consists of 13 residues. V lost 5 bases to trimming and J lost 4 bases; unmatched junction nucleotides: 4. From germline, CDR1 is SGHKS and CDR2 YYEKEE (reference sequence). The CDR3 sequence: CASRSGQVYGYTF. In nucleotides, the CDR3 is TGTGCCAGCAGATCGGGACAGGTCTATGGCTACACCTTC.

This clone has just one count. The gene calls are TRBV4-1 and TRBJ1-6; D remains unclear. Trimming cost V 4 bases and J 3 bases, with 10 bases left between them. Germline CDR1 reads MGHRA; CDR2 reads YSYEKL. The CDR3 is 15 residues long. In DNA form, the CDR3 reads TGCGCCAGCAGCCCCCAAAAAGACTATAATTCACCCCTCCACTTT. Its translation is CASSPQKDYNSPLHF.

V is TRBV10-1 and J is TRBJ2-5, with unresolved D. The CDR3 extends over 13 amino acids. CDR1 is WNHNN and CDR2 is SYGVQD in the germline V gene (reference sequence). V was clipped by 1 base and J by 9 bases, with 12 bases between them. As DNA, the CDR3 is TGCGCCAGCAGTGAGTTCGCCGGAGTACCCCAGTACTTC. It translates to CASSEFAGVPQYF.

The rearrangement uses TRBV9 and TRBJ2-7; 10 nucleotides match TRBD2. The trim removed 0 bases at V and 6 bases at J, leaving 6 bases unmatched. The germline gives CDR1 SGDLS, CDR2 YYNGEE. This CDR3 has 15 residues. The DNA of the CDR3 is TGTGCCAGCAGCGTAGCGGGTAGCGGGAGGACCGAGCAGTACTTC. This codes for CASSVAGSGRTEQYF.

The CDR3 region is CASSLGMGGLAGGTTYEQYF. CDR3 DNA sequence: TGCGCCAGCAGCTTAGGGATGGGCGGACTAGCGGGAGGAACCACCTACGAGCAGTACTTC. The V gene is TRBV5-1, the J gene TRBJ2-7; TRBD2 aligns across 14 bases. CDR1 and CDR2 from the germline V gene are SGHRS and YFSETQ. The CDR3 runs to 20 residues. V shed 2 bases, J shed 2 bases, and the junction held 15 bases outside the gene matches.

The rearrangement links TRBV6-1 to TRBJ2-4; weak D call: TRBD2 (5 bases). The CDR3 extends over 14 amino acids. Trimming pared 6 bases from V and 9 bases from J, leaving 18 bases between. Germline CDR1 is MNHNS and CDR2 is SASEGT. The chain's CDR3 is CASSPTDLRGIQYF. The CDR3 DNA is TGTGCCAGCAGCCCAACGGACCTACGGGGCATTCAGTACTTC.

Turning to this clone: Germline is not matched at one junction end, which may reflect a read error. This rearrangement joins TRBV10-1 to TRBJ2-5; D is unresolved. The germline CDR1 and CDR2 sequences are WNHNN and SYGVQD (reference sequence). The CDR3 extends over 12 amino acids. The CDR3 reads CASTERRSRRHF. The CDR3 DNA reads TGCGCCAGCACCGAACGACGTAGTAGGCGGCACTTC.

V and J are TRBV2 and TRBJ1-6, with TRBD1 as a possible D gene (5 bases). CDR1 and CDR2 from the germline V gene are SNHLY and FYNNEI. V was clipped by 3 bases and J by 10 bases, with 13 bases between them. The CDR3 covers 14 residues. The CDR3 is CASSEAGRRSPLHF. In DNA form, the CDR3 reads TGTGCCAGCAGTGAGGCAGGGAGGAGATCACCCCTCCACTTT.

This chain joins TRBV16 and TRBJ2-7; weak D call: TRBD1 (6 bases). The CDR3 length is 14 residues. V was cut by 6 bases and J by 0 bases, with 12 bases left in between. CDR1 is KGHSY and CDR2 is FQNENV in the germline V gene. The DNA of the CDR3 is TGTGCCAGCAGTTGGGGACATCGCTCCTACGAGCAGTACTTC. The encoded protein is CASSWGHRSYEQYF.

The chain uses TRBV10-3 and TRBJ2-7; perhaps TRBD1 as D (6 bases). Per the germline V gene, CDR1 is ENHRY and CDR2 is SYGVKD. The CDR3 has 13 residues. The V end lost 6 bases, the J end lost 3 bases, and 12 bases lay between the germline ends. The DNA for the CDR3 is TGTGCCATCAGGGCAGGGGAACGCTACGAGCAGTACTTC. Translating it yields CAIRAGERYEQYF.

This sequence joins TRBV5-6 and TRBJ2-7; no reliable D call. V was cut by 3 bases and J by 2 bases, with 6 bases left in between. This CDR3 spans 12 amino acids. CDR1 is SGHDT, CDR2 YYEEEE, per germline. The DNA of the CDR3 is TGTGCCAGCAGCTCCCCCACCTACGAGCAGTACTTC. Protein product: CASSSPTYEQYF. The whole variable domain, filled in from reference TRBV5-6 and TRBJ2-7, reads DAGVTQSPTHLIKTRGQQVTLRCSPKSGHDTVSWYQQALGQGPQFIFQYYEEEERQRGNFPDRFSGHQFPNYSSELNVNALLLGDSALYLCASSSPTYEQYFGPGTRLTVT.

The chain recombines TRBV5-1 with TRBJ1-4, with 8 bases identical to TRBD1. CDR3 length: 16 amino acids. In germline, CDR1 is SGHRS, CDR2 YFSETQ. V lost 4 bases and J lost 3; bases outside the gene matches: 8. The CDR3 reads CASSTSQGAANEKLFF. In DNA form, the CDR3 reads TGCGCCAGCAGCACCAGCCAGGGGGCAGCTAATGAAAAACTGTTTTTT.

The chain employs TRBV11-2 and TRBJ2-7, with D hard to call. The CDR3 totals 9 residues. Per the germline V gene, CDR1 is SGHAT and CDR2 is FQNNGV. The CDR3 loop is CTCRYEQYF. In nucleotides, the CDR3 is TGTACTTGCAGGTACGAGCAGTACTTC.

The genes are TRBV7-9 and TRBJ2-2, with 7 positions matching TRBD1. CDR1 and CDR2 from the germline V gene are SEHNR and FQNEAQ (reference sequence). With V trimmed by 1 base and J by 6 bases, 14 bases remained unmatched. The length of the CDR3 is 18 residues. The CDR3 loop reads CASSLDVGGAIKPGELFF. In DNA form, the CDR3 reads TGTGCCAGCAGCTTAGATGTAGGGGGCGCGATAAAGCCCGGGGAGCTGTTTTTT.

The rearrangement links TRBV15 to TRBJ1-1; no clear D. Germline V gives CDR1 LNHNV, CDR2 YYDKDF (reference sequence). V lost 0 bases, J lost 3 bases, and 14 bases lay in between. The CDR3 extends over 16 amino acids. The CDR3 protein is CATSRDKVPRHTEAFF. Written as DNA, the CDR3 is TGTGCCACCAGCAGAGATAAGGTTCCCCGACACACTGAAGCTTTCTTT.

The chain carries TRBV27 and TRBJ1-2, with 7 bases fitting TRBD1. The CDR3 is 13 amino acids. In germline, CDR1 is MNHEY, CDR2 SMNVEV (reference sequence). J lost 8 bases, V lost 4 bases, and 7 bases had no gene match. Written as DNA, the CDR3 is TGTGCCAGCAGTTGGTTCACAGGGGCCGGCTACACCTTC. It codes for CASSWFTGAGYTF.

This chain joins TRBV19 and TRBJ2-5; D is tentatively TRBD1 or TRBD2 (5 bases each). The CDR3 length is 14 residues. Germline V gives CDR1 LNHDA, CDR2 SQIVND (reference sequence). Trimming stripped 3 bases from V and 4 bases from J, with 12 bases between. The CDR3 here is CASSMGRGRETQYF. The CDR3 DNA reads as TGTGCCAGTAGTATGGGTCGGGGCCGAGAGACCCAGTACTTC.

V usage is TRBV7-9 and J usage is TRBJ2-3; possibly TRBD1 for D (6 bases). Trimming stripped 5 bases from V and 0 bases from J, with 15 bases between. The CDR3 has 16 amino acids. CDR1 is SEHNR, CDR2 FQNEAQ, per germline (reference sequence). CDR3 coding DNA: TGTGCCAGCAGCCCTTGGACAGCCACTAGCACAGATACGCAGTATTTT. This gives the protein CASSPWTATSTDTQYF.

CDR3: CASSRRDRGGYGYTF. CDR3 coding DNA: TGTGCCAGTAGTAGAAGGGACAGGGGAGGCTATGGCTACACCTTC. The chain couples TRBV19 to TRBJ1-2; 10 bases line up with TRBD1. The CDR3 covers 15 residues. Germline CDR1 is LNHDA and CDR2 is SQIVND (reference sequence). With V trimmed by 4 bases and J by 4 bases, 6 bases remained unmatched.

This clone was observed a handful of times. The chain carries TRBV2 and TRBJ2-5, with unresolved D. The CDR3 covers 12 residues. The V and J ends lost 3 bases and 2 bases respectively, with 4 bases between them. Germline loops: CDR1 SNHLY, CDR2 FYNNEI. DNA for the CDR3: TGTGCCAGCAGTGACCGTCAAGAGACCCAGTACTTC. It yields the protein CASSDRQETQYF.

The chain joins TRBV19 to TRBJ2-5; D not certain. V was cut by 5 bases and J by 3 bases, with 10 bases left in between. CDR3 size: 13 residues. The germline gives CDR1 LNHDA, CDR2 SQIVND (reference sequence). The CDR3 here is CASSGYTEETQYF. For the CDR3, the DNA is TGTGCCAGTAGTGGGTACACCGAAGAGACCCAGTACTTC.